This paragraph covers one TCR beta chain sequence. The sample comes from a study of shared clonotypes between healthy human individuals. Splitting of CD4+ cells produced CD45RA+ naive and CD45RA-negative memory subsets. Only in-frame clones appear in the TCRdb table, and some are missing; sequencing was by immunoSEQ multiplex PCR. The sample carries about 2.3 million clones, about 92% recorded once. The ends were cut back, 1 base at V and 5 bases at J, with 11 bases in the middle. Germline lookup yields CDR1 SGHTA and CDR2 FQGNSA. This CDR3 spans 14 amino acids. This TCR was recovered from a man between 18 and 35 years old in good health. Some clones in this sample may be carry-over from other donors' samples. The chain joins TRBV7-2 to TRBJ2-5; no reliable D call. Sequenced: naive CD4+ T cells from PBMCs. The subset is: CD45RA+ positively selected. CDR3 amino acids: CASSLEVSAETQYF. The CDR3 DNA follows: TGTGCCAGCAGCTTAGAAGTTTCCGCGGAGACCCAGTACTTC.